Sequencing of this T cell receptor (beta chain) was carried out in a study of cytomegalovirus exposure and HLA in healthy donors. Findings and limits, study-wide: A later analysis linked a missense variant in DCLRE1C to the trimming of TCR beta V and J genes. Later on, analysis showed that most CMV-associated TCR beta chains appeared to be HLA-restricted.

Turning to this clone: Antigen unknown.

The germline gives CDR1 GTSNPN, CDR2 SVGIG (reference sequence). Trimming left V 1 base short and J 4 bases short, with 10 bases between. CDR3 length: 13 amino acids. Primers: 60 Vbeta forward and 13 Jbeta reverse. Data came from immunoSEQ multiplex PCR; TCRdb stores just in-frame clones and leaves some out. The sample totals some 200,000 clones. Sequencing was carried out using PBMCs. The TCR was taken from a girl aged 2-9 years in good health and CMV-seropositive. The chain carries TRBV30 and TRBJ1-2; TRBD1 is a possible D gene (5 bases). The CDR3 nucleotides read TGTGCCTGGAGTGGGAGGGGCTGCTATGGCTACACCTTC. Translation: CAWSGRGCYGYTF.